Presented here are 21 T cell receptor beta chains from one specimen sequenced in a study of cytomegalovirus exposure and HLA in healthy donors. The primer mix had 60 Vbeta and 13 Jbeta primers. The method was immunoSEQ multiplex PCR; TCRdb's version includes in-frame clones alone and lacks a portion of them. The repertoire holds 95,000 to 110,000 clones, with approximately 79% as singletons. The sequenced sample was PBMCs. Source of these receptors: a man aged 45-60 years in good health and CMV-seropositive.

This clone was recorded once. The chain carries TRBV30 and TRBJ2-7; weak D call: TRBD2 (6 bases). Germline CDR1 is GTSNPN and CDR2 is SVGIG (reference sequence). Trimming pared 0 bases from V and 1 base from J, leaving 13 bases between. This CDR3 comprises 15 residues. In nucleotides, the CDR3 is TGTGCCTGGAGTGTACGGGGGATACGGTCCTACGAGCAGTACTTC. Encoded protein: CAWSVRGIRSYEQYF.

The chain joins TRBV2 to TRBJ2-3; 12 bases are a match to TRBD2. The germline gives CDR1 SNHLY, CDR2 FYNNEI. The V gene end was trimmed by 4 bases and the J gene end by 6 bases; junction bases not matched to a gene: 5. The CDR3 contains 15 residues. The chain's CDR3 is CASSVVTSGRDTQYF. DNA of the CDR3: TGTGCCAGCAGTGTCGTAACTAGCGGGAGGGATACGCAGTATTTT.

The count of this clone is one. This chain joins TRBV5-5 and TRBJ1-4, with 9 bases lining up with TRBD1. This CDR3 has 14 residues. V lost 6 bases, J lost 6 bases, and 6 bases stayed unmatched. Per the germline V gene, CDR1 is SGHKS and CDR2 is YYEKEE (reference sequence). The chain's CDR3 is CASTRTGADEKLFF. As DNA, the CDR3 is TGTGCCAGCACGCGGACAGGGGCGGATGAAAAACTGTTTTTT.

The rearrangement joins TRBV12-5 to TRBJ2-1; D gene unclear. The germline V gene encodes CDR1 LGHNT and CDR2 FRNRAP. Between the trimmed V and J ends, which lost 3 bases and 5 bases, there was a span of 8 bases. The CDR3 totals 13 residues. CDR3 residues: CASGFTQNNEQFF. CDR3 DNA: TGTGCTAGTGGTTTTACCCAGAACAATGAGCAGTTCTTC.

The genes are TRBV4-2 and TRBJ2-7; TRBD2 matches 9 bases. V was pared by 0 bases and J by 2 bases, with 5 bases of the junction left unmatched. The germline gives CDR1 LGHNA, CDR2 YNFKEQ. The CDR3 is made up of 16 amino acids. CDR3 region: CASSQEPGGRAYEQYF. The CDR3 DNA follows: TGTGCCAGCAGCCAAGAACCCGGCGGGAGGGCCTACGAGCAGTACTTC.

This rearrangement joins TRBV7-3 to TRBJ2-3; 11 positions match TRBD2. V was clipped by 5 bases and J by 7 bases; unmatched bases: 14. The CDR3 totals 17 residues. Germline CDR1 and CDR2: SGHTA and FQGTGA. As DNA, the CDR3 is TGTGCCAGCAGCCTTTTCCCCCCCGGGACTAGCGGCAATACGCAGTATTTT. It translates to CASSLFPPGTSGNTQYF.

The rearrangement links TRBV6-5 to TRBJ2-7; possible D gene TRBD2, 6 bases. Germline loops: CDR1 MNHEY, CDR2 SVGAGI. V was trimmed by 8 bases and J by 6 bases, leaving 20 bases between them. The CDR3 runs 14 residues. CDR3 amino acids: CASGQGLERSEQYF. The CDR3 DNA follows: TGTGCCAGCGGGCAGGGACTTGAACGGTCCGAGCAGTACTTC.

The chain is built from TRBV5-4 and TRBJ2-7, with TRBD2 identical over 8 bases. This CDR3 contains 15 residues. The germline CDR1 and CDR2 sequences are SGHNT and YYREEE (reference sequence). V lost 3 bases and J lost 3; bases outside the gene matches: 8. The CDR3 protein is CASSSSGPGFYEQYF. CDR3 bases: TGTGCCAGCAGCTCTAGCGGGCCGGGCTTCTACGAGCAGTACTTC.

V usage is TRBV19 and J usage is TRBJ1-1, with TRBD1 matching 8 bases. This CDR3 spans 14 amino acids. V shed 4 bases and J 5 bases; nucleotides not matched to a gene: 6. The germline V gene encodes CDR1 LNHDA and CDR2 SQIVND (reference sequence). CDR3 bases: TGTGCCAGTAGTACCCAGGACAGGGTGACTGAAGCTTTCTTT. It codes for CASSTQDRVTEAFF.

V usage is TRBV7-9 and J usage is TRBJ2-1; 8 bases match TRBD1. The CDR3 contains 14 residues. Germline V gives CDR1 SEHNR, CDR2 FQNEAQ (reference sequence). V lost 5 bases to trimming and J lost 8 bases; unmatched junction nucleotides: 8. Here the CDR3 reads CASSPPDRVDEQFF. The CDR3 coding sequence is TGTGCCAGCAGCCCTCCGGACAGGGTCGATGAGCAGTTCTTC.

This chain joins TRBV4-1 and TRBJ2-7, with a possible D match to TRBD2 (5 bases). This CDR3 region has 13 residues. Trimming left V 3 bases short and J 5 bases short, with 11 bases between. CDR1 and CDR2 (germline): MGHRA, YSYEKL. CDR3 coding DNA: TGCGCCAGCAGCCATTTTCGGGATGACGAGCAGTACTTC. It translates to CASSHFRDDEQYF.

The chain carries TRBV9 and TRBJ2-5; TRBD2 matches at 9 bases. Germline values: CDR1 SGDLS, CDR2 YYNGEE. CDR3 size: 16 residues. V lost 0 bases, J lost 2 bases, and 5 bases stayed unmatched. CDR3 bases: TGTGCCAGCAGCGTAGGGGGCGGGAGGGAACAAGAGACCCAGTACTTC. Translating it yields CASSVGGGREQETQYF.

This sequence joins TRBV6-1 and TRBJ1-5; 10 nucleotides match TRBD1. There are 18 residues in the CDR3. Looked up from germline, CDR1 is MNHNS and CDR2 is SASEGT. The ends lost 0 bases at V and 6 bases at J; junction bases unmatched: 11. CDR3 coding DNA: TGTGCCAGCAGTGAAGCGTTATACGTAGGACAGGGGGGTCAGCCCCAGCATTTT. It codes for CASSEALYVGQGGQPQHF.

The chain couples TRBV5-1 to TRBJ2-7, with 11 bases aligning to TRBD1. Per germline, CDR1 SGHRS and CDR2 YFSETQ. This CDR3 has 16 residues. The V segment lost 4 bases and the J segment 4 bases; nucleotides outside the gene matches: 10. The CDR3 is CASSKAPGQGGYEQYF. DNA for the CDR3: TGCGCCAGCAGCAAAGCACCGGGACAGGGGGGGTACGAGCAGTACTTC. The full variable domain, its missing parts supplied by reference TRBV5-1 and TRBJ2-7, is KAGVTQTPRYLIKTRGQQVTLSCSPISGHRSVSWYQQTPGQGLQFLFEYFSETQRNKGNFPGRFSGRQFSNSRSEMNVSTLELGDSALYLCASSKAPGQGGYEQYFGPGTRLTVT.

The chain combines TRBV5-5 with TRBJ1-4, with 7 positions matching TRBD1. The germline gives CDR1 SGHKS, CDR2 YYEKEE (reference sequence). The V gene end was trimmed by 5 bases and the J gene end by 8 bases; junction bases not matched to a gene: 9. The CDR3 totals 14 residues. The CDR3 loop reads CASRPRQGREKLFF. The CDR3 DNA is TGTGCCAGCAGACCGCGACAGGGTCGAGAAAAACTGTTTTTT.

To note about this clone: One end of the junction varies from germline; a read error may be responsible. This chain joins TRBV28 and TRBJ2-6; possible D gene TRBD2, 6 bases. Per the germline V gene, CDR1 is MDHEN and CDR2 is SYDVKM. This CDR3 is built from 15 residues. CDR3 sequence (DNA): TGTGCCAGCAGTTTAGCCCCTGGAGGGGCCAACGTCCTAACTTTC. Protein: CASSLAPGGANVLTF.

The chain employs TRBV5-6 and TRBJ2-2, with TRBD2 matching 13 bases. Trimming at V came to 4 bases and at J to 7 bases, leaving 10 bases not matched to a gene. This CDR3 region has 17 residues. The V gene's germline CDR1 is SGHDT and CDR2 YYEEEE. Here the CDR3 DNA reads TGTGCCAGCAGCCCGGGACTAGCGGGAATCAAGAACGGGGAGCTGTTTTTT. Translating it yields CASSPGLAGIKNGELFF.

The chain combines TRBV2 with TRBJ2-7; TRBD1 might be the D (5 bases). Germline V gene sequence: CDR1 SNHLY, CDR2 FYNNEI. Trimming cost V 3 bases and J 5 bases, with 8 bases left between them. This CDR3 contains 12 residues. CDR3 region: CASSDQGHEQYF. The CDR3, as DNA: TGTGCCAGCAGTGACCAGGGCCACGAGCAGTACTTC.

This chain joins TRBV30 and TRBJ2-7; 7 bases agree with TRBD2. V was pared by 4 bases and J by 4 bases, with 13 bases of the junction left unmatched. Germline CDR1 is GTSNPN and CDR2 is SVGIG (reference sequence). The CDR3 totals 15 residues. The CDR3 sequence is CAWIKNLAGQYEQYF. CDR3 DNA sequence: TGTGCCTGGATTAAGAATTTAGCGGGTCAATACGAGCAGTACTTC.

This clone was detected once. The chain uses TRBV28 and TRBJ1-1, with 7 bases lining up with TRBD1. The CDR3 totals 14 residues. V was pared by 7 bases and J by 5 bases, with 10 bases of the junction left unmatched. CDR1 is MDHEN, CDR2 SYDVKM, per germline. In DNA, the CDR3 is TGTGCCAGCAACTACCCGACAGGGTTTACTGAAGCTTTCTTT. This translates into CASNYPTGFTEAFF. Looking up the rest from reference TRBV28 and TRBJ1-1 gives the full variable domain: DVKVTQSSRYLVKRTGEKVFLECVQDMDHENMFWYRQDPGLGLRLIYFSYDVKMKEKGDIPEGYSVSREKKERFSLILESASTNQTSMYLCASNYPTGFTEAFFGQGTRLTVV.

CDR3 nucleotides: TGTGCCAGCAGCTTTACAGGGTGGGGCACAGATACGCAGTATTTT. Protein: CASSFTGWGTDTQYF. V gene TRBV7-6 combines with J gene TRBJ2-3; tentatively, D is TRBD1 (6 bases). This CDR3 comprises 15 residues. The V gene's germline CDR1 is SGHVS and CDR2 FNYEAQ. Trimming cost V 3 bases and J 1 base, with 11 bases left between them.